The 22 T cell receptor beta chains below all came from one sample that was sequenced in a study of blood T cells in healthy people across ages. It was with a sample-barcoded 5' primer and a J-beta primer mix that a second PCR of roughly 7 to 12 cycles was run. TCRdb called the 5' RACE reads again in MiXCR, with one record for every CDR3 protein. The sample holds fewer than 800,000 distinct CDR3 sequences; approximately 49% are singletons and the top ten take around 32%. Sample: blood. The receptors here all came from a woman aged 55-69 years in good health.

This clonotype has a handful of counts. This chain uses TRBV7-2 with TRBJ2-1; TRBD2 matches 12 bases. The trim removed 8 bases at V and 13 bases at J, leaving 3 bases unmatched. The CDR3 length is 11 residues. CDR1 is SGHTA, CDR2 FQGNSA, per germline. CDR3 DNA: TGTGCCAGCGGACTAGCGGGAAGTCAGTTCTTC. Its translation is CASGLAGSQFF.

The chain couples TRBV28 to TRBJ2-5; possibly TRBD1 or TRBD2 for D (6 bases each). V was clipped by 5 bases and J by 2 bases, with 12 bases between them. CDR1 and CDR2 from the germline V gene are MDHEN and SYDVKM. This CDR3 has 14 amino acids. The CDR3 loop is CASSPGGGQETQYF. DNA of the CDR3: TGTGCCAGCAGTCCCGGAGGGGGTCAAGAGACCCAGTACTTC. Looking up the rest from reference TRBV28 and TRBJ2-5 gives the full variable domain: DVKVTQSSRYLVKRTGEKVFLECVQDMDHENMFWYRQDPGLGLRLIYFSYDVKMKEKGDIPEGYSVSREKKERFSLILESASTNQTSMYLCASSPGGGQETQYFGPGTRLLVL.

This sequence joins TRBV5-6 and TRBJ1-3; no definite D call. Per the germline V gene, CDR1 is SGHDT and CDR2 is YYEEEE. This CDR3 spans 14 amino acids. Trimming took 1 base from V and 4 from J, leaving 9 bases between them. The CDR3 nucleotides are TGTGCCAGCAGCTTGCGACGGCTAGGAAACACCATATATTTT. Translation: CASSLRRLGNTIYF.

The chain uses TRBV28 and TRBJ2-7, with TRBD1 identical over 10 bases. Matching the DNA end better, TRBJ2-5 makes the J call doubtful. This CDR3 spans 13 amino acids. Germline V gene lookup returns CDR1 MDHEN and CDR2 SYDVKM. The CDR3 DNA sequence: TGTGCCAGCAGTGGGGACAGGGGTGGGACCCAGTACTTC. Protein: CASSGDRGGTQYF.

The sample holds a few counts of this clonotype. The rearrangement links TRBV6-6 to TRBJ1-2, with 7 bases identical to TRBD1. Germline CDR1 MNHNY, CDR2 SVGAGI (reference sequence). The CDR3 runs to 16 residues. With 7 bases clipped from V and 1 base from J, the junction kept 12 bases outside the gene matches. The CDR3 DNA reads TGTGCCAGCACCTCCGCGGGGCAGGGGGATAACTATGGCTACACCTTC. It translates to CASTSAGQGDNYGYTF.

The chain combines TRBV20-1 with TRBJ1-1; D uncertain. The length of the CDR3 is 13 residues. Trimming removed 4 bases from V and 0 bases from J, with 9 bases in between. Per germline, CDR1 DFQATT and CDR2 SNEGSKA (reference sequence). This CDR3 reads CSAIDQVNTEAFF. The DNA for the CDR3 is TGCAGTGCTATCGATCAGGTGAACACTGAAGCTTTCTTT.

This rearrangement joins TRBV20-1 to TRBJ2-1; D is ambiguous. Germline V lookup: CDR1 DFQATT, CDR2 SNEGSKA (reference sequence). This CDR3 region has 13 residues. Trimming shortened V by 1 base and J by 3 bases, and 7 bases separated the two germline ends. CDR3 nucleotide sequence: TGCAGTGCTAGAGGACCCGACTACAATGAGCAGTTCTTC. This sequence encodes CSARGPDYNEQFF.

Remarks on this clonotype: At one of its ends the junction is not consistent with the germline gene, which may arise from a read error. CDR3 DNA sequence: TGTGCCAGCAGCTTAGGTCCAGGAGATGAAAAACTGTTTTTT. It is translated as CASSLGPGDEKLFF. V is TRBV5-1 and J is TRBJ1-4, with D hard to call. There are 14 residues in the CDR3. Germline lookup yields CDR1 SGHRS and CDR2 YFSETQ.

With respect to this clonotype: A much larger clone lies one base from this, so it may be a read error. The genes are TRBV15 and TRBJ2-3; 7 bases fit TRBD2. Germline values: CDR1 LNHNV, CDR2 YYDKDF (reference sequence). This CDR3 contains 17 residues. CDR3 sequence (DNA): TGTGCCATCAGCAGAGATTGGGGGGGGAAGGGCACAGATACGCAGTATTTT. Protein product: CAISRDWGGKGTDTQYF.

This clonotype has a handful of counts. This chain links TRBV29-1 with TRBJ2-4; TRBD2 matches at 7 bases. Germline CDR1 is SQVTM and CDR2 is ANQGSEA. The CDR3 is 11 amino acids. The junction had 2 bases not matched to a gene; V was cut back by 7 bases and J by 5 bases. The CDR3 is CSAAGENIQYF. The CDR3 nucleotides are TGCAGCGCCGCGGGGGAAAACATTCAGTACTTC.

This rearrangement joins TRBV28 to TRBJ2-7; 7 nucleotides match TRBD1. The germline CDR1 and CDR2 sequences are MDHEN and SYDVKM. The CDR3 runs to 15 residues. V dropped 5 bases and J dropped 3; count of bases not matched to a gene: 10. The CDR3 here is CASSPPDRLYYEQYF. CDR3 in DNA: TGTGCCAGCAGTCCCCCGGACAGGCTTTACTACGAGCAGTACTTC. Full variable domain (remainder filled in from reference TRBV28 and TRBJ2-7): DVKVTQSSRYLVKRTGEKVFLECVQDMDHENMFWYRQDPGLGLRLIYFSYDVKMKEKGDIPEGYSVSREKKERFSLILESASTNQTSMYLCASSPPDRLYYEQYFGPGTRLTVT.

The chain combines TRBV5-1 with TRBJ2-7; tentative D call: TRBD1 (5 bases). V was clipped by 4 bases and J by 2 bases, with 16 bases between them. The CDR3 is 15 residues long. The V gene's germline CDR1 is SGHRS and CDR2 YFSETQ. The DNA of the CDR3 is TGCGCCAGCAGCCCATCCACAAAGACAGCCTACGAGCAGTACTTC. It codes for CASSPSTKTAYEQYF.

V gene TRBV20-1 combines with J gene TRBJ2-6, with a weak D call TRBD1 (6 bases). The CDR3 totals 17 residues. Trimming left V 6 bases short and J 2 bases short, with 20 bases between. The germline V gene encodes CDR1 DFQATT and CDR2 SNEGSKA (reference sequence). The DNA of the CDR3 is TGCAGTGCCCACCGGGCACAGGGAGCTGCTGGGGCCAACGTCCTGACTTTC. The encoded protein is CSAHRAQGAAGANVLTF.

This clonotype was seen more than once but under ten times. The chain joins TRBV7-2 to TRBJ2-2, with 9 bases matching TRBD1. V dropped 4 bases and J dropped 5; count of bases not matched to a gene: 5. Germline-derived CDR1 and CDR2 are SGHTA and FQGNSA. The CDR3 has 15 residues. CDR3: CASSSVTGGTGELFF. In nucleotides, the CDR3 is TGTGCCAGCAGCTCTGTGACAGGGGGTACCGGGGAGCTGTTTTTT.

This sequence joins TRBV3-1 and TRBJ2-3; 8 positions agree with TRBD2. V was pared by 2 bases and J by 1 base, with 8 bases of the junction left unmatched. The CDR3 is 17 residues long. Looked up from germline, CDR1 is LGHDT and CDR2 is YNNKEL (reference sequence). The CDR3 spells CASSQPKTSVGTDTQYF. The CDR3, as DNA: TGTGCCAGCAGCCAACCTAAGACTAGCGTTGGCACAGATACGCAGTATTTT.

The V gene is TRBV21-1, the J gene TRBJ2-7; TRBD1, the D gene given by the table, was not confirmed from the DNA. TRBV21-1 is assigned pseudogene status. The CDR3 is 16 amino acids. The DNA for the CDR3 is TGTGCCAGCAGCAACTTCCGGGTCGAGGTATTCTACGAGCAGTACTTC. Translating it yields CASSNFRVEVFYEQYF.

This clonotype was recorded a few times. CDR3 sequence reads: CASSGQGFHEQYF. CDR3 nucleotide sequence: TGTGCCAGCAGCGGACAGGGTTTCCACGAGCAGTACTTC. The rearrangement uses TRBV2 and TRBJ2-7; 8 bases map to TRBD1. This CDR3 is built from 13 residues. The germline V gene encodes CDR1 SNHLY and CDR2 FYNNEI. V gave up 6 bases and J gave up 5 bases; unmatched junction bases: 6.

To note about this clonotype: At one boundary the junction diverges from the germline segment, which might be a read error. DNA of the CDR3: TGCAGTGCTAGGGACCCAGCTAGCTCCTGCAATGAGCAGTTCTTC. Translating gives CSARDPASSCNEQFF. The chain combines TRBV20-1 with TRBJ2-1; D is possibly TRBD2 (5 bases). Germline CDR1 DFQATT, CDR2 SNEGSKA (reference sequence). The CDR3 contains 15 residues.

The chain is built from TRBV7-2 and TRBJ2-3; no reliable D call. Trimming left V 4 bases short and J 10 bases short, with 15 bases between. The germline V gene has CDR1 SGHTA and CDR2 FQGNSA. The CDR3 is made up of 13 amino acids. DNA for the CDR3: TGTGCCAGCAGCTCCCCCTCCCCCCGTTCGCAGTATTTT. It is translated as CASSSPSPRSQYF.

This clonotype was counted ten times or more. Written as DNA, the CDR3 is TGCGCCAGCAGCCAAGAGTTAGCGGGAGGGCGGAATGAGCAGTTCTTC. It is translated as CASSQELAGGRNEQFF. V gene TRBV4-3 combines with J gene TRBJ2-1, with TRBD2 matching 11 bases. The CDR3 has 16 residues. V shed 0 bases and J 7 bases; nucleotides not matched to a gene: 5. From germline, CDR1 is LGHNA and CDR2 YSLEER.

The sample holds a few counts of this clonotype. The chain is built from TRBV18 and TRBJ2-7; the D gene could be TRBD1 or TRBD2 (5 bases each). The germline V and J ends were trimmed by 3 bases and 5 bases, with 11 bases remaining between them. Germline CDR1 reads KGHSH; CDR2 reads LQKENI. The CDR3 contains 13 residues. Written as DNA, the CDR3 is TGTGCCAGCTCACCGGGGGAAGGGCACGAGCAGTACTTC. Amino acids: CASSPGEGHEQYF.

The V and J genes are TRBV28 and TRBJ2-7; TRBD2 aligns across 7 bases. Germline V gene lookup returns CDR1 MDHEN and CDR2 SYDVKM. The CDR3 runs to 15 residues. Trimming at V came to 4 bases and at J to 3 bases, leaving 9 bases not matched to a gene. The CDR3 protein is CASSSMGGRLYEQYF. The DNA for the CDR3 is TGTGCCAGCAGTTCGATGGGCGGGAGACTCTACGAGCAGTACTTC.